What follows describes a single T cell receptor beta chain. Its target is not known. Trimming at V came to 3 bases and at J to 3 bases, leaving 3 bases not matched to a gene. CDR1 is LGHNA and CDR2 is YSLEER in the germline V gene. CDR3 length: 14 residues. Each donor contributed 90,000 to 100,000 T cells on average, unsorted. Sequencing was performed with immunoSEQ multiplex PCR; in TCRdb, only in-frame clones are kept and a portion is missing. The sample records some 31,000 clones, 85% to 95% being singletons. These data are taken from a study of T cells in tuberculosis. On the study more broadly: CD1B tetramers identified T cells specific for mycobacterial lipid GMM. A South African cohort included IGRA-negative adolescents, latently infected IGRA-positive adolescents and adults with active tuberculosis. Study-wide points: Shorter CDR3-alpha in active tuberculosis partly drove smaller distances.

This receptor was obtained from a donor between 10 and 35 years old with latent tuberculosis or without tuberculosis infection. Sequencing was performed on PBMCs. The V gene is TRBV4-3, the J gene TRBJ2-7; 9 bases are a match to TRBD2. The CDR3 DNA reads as TGCGCCAGCAGCCAGGGACTAGCCAACTACGAGCAGTACTTC. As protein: CASSQGLANYEQYF.